One sample yielded the 23 T cell receptor beta chains listed below, sequenced in a study of T-cell reconstitution after alpha-beta-depleted transplantation in children listed by TCRdb under 2016. Receptor libraries were prepared by PCR. The sequencer was an Illumina HiSeq 2500. Molecular barcoding was employed in the preparation of TCR libraries, with unique molecular identifiers being used to normalize TCRbeta repertoire quantification. The raw public reads went through TCRdb reprocessing: fastp at Q25, MiXCR clone calling, in-frame beta chains kept. Identical CDR3 protein sequences are pooled into one entry, listed with their most common genes and DNA. This sample lists approximately 400,000 distinct CDR3 sequences; 9.5% to 13% were detected once. 5% to 6.5% of the sample lies in the top ten. The sample consisted of PBMCs from the stem cell graft donor, taken from the stem cell graft. These receptors were collected from a human donor who donated a stem cell graft to a child with acute myeloid leukemia.

The CDR3 coding sequence is TGTGCCAGCAGCGGACTAAGCTCCTACAATGAGCAGTTCTTC. This translates into CASSGLSSYNEQFF. V is TRBV2 and J is TRBJ2-1; a possible D gene is TRBD2 (6 bases). The CDR3 contains 14 residues. From germline, CDR1 is SNHLY and CDR2 FYNNEI. V was cut by 6 bases and J by 0 bases, with 9 bases left in between.

This clonotype came up many times. The V and J genes are TRBV5-1 and TRBJ2-3; D is undetermined. Trimming removed 0 bases from V and 0 bases from J, with 8 bases in between. In germline, CDR1 is SGHRS, CDR2 YFSETQ. The CDR3 has 15 residues. The CDR3: CASSLATQSTDTQYF. The DNA of the CDR3 is TGCGCCAGCAGCTTGGCTACACAGAGCACAGATACGCAGTATTTT.

The V call is TRBV2, the J call TRBJ2-7, with TRBD2 matching over 7 bases. Per germline, CDR1 SNHLY and CDR2 FYNNEI. The CDR3 contains 13 residues. After removal of 7 bases from V and 5 bases from J, the junction contained 8 bases not matched to a gene. CDR3 in amino acids: CASKRDLRNEQYF. The CDR3 DNA is TGTGCCAGCAAGCGGGACCTCCGGAACGAGCAGTACTTC.

This clonotype was detected a few times. The chain carries TRBV7-9 and TRBJ2-7; a weak D match, TRBD2 (6 bases). V was shortened by 5 bases and J by 0 bases, with 20 bases between the two germline ends. The CDR3 totals 17 residues. CDR1 is SEHNR, CDR2 FQNEAQ, per germline (reference sequence). CDR3 sequence reads: CASSPPGRSGFSYEQYF. The CDR3, as DNA: TGTGCCAGCAGCCCCCCCGGTAGGAGCGGGTTCTCCTACGAGCAGTACTTC.

The J gene is TRBJ2-6, the V gene TRBV6-5; no firm D call. The CDR3 sequence is 15 residues long. Trimming removed 3 bases from V and 0 bases from J, with 6 bases in between. Germline-derived CDR1 and CDR2 are MNHEY and SVGAGI. In nucleotides, the CDR3 is TGTGCCAGCAGTTATTCCCTCTCTGGGGCCAACGTCCTGACTTTC. Translated, it gives CASSYSLSGANVLTF.

The V gene is TRBV7-9, the J gene TRBJ2-2; D unresolved. This CDR3 is built from 15 residues. Per germline, CDR1 SEHNR and CDR2 FQNEAQ (reference sequence). Trimming left V 0 bases short and J 1 base short, with 6 bases between. CDR3 nucleotide sequence: TGTGCCAGCAGCTTAGCCCCTCAGAACACCGGGGAGCTGTTTTTT. This codes for CASSLAPQNTGELFF. Full variable domain (rest looked up from reference TRBV7-9 and TRBJ2-2): DTGVSQNPRHKITKRGQNVTFRCDPISEHNRLYWYRQTLGQGPEFLTYFQNEAQLEKSRLLSDRFSAERPKGSFSTLEIQRTEQGDSAMYLCASSLAPQNTGELFFGEGSRLTVL.

This rearrangement joins TRBV5-1 to TRBJ2-7; 8 bases map to TRBD2. This CDR3 has 13 residues. Germline lookup yields CDR1 SGHRS and CDR2 YFSETQ. V lost 6 bases, J lost 6 bases, and 8 bases stayed unmatched. CDR3 loop: CASKGLEEGEQYV. The DNA for the CDR3 is TGCGCCAGCAAGGGACTAGAGGAAGGCGAGCAGTACGTC.

The rearrangement links TRBV11-2 to TRBJ2-7; D is undetermined. CDR1 SGHAT and CDR2 FQNNGV come from the germline V gene. The CDR3 has 15 amino acids. V shed 6 bases and J shed 2 bases, with 17 bases lying between them. CDR3 region: CASREKWLRPYEQYF. Written as DNA, the CDR3 is TGTGCCAGCAGGGAAAAATGGCTCAGACCCTACGAGCAGTACTTC.

The V call is TRBV29-1, the J call TRBJ2-7; TRBD2 matches at 10 bases. There are 12 residues in the CDR3. CDR1 SQVTM and CDR2 ANQGSEA come from the germline V gene. J lost 5 bases, V lost 4 bases, and 2 bases had no gene match. This CDR3 reads CSVAAGGDEQYF. CDR3 nucleotides: TGCAGCGTTGCAGCGGGAGGGGACGAGCAGTACTTC.

The sample holds many counts of this clonotype. This chain connects TRBV12-3 or TRBV12-4 to TRBJ2-5; 8 nucleotides agree with TRBD1. V gave up 6 bases and J gave up 4 bases; unmatched junction bases: 7. The CDR3 extends over 14 amino acids. The CDR3 is CASSSIDRGETQYF. For the CDR3, the DNA is TGTGCCAGCAGCTCTATTGACAGGGGAGAGACCCAGTACTTC.

This clonotype appeared many times. This rearrangement joins TRBV29-1 to TRBJ2-3, with 7 bases identical to TRBD2. Germline V gene data show CDR1 as SQVTM and CDR2 as ANQGSEA. V lost 7 bases and J lost 1; bases outside the gene matches: 8. The CDR3 runs 14 residues. The CDR3 sequence is CSAESSGGTDTQYF. In nucleotides, the CDR3 is TGCAGCGCAGAGTCTAGCGGAGGCACAGATACGCAGTATTTT.

The gene calls are TRBV5-1 and TRBJ2-5, with TRBD1 as a possible D gene (6 bases). V dropped 2 bases and J dropped 5 bases, with 16 bases sitting between them. CDR1 and CDR2 from the germline V gene are SGHRS and YFSETQ. The CDR3 extends over 15 amino acids. The CDR3: CASSFHRAPEETQYF. The DNA for the CDR3 is TGCGCCAGCAGCTTTCACAGGGCCCCGGAGGAGACCCAGTACTTC.

The V gene is TRBV7-9, the J gene TRBJ2-5; D possibly corresponds to TRBD1 (5 bases). V lost 2 bases to trimming and J lost 2 bases, with 9 bases between them. Germline loops: CDR1 SEHNR, CDR2 FQNEAQ (reference sequence). This CDR3 contains 14 residues. Here the CDR3 DNA reads TGTGCCAGCAGCTTATTGACAGAGCAAGAGACCCAGTACTTC. This encodes CASSLLTEQETQYF.

This clonotype was seen only a few times. The rearrangement uses TRBV29-1 and TRBJ1-1; TRBD1 matches at 7 bases. Germline loops: CDR1 SQVTM, CDR2 ANQGSEA. Trimming took 4 bases from V and 8 from J; bases not matched to a gene: 1. The CDR3 covers 10 residues. The CDR3 DNA follows: TGCAGCGTTGGGGACAGAGAAGCTTTCTTT. This sequence encodes CSVGDREAFF.

V gene TRBV5-1 combines with J gene TRBJ2-2; the match to TRBD2 covers 10 bases. Per germline, CDR1 SGHRS and CDR2 YFSETQ. Trimming took 1 base from V and 7 from J; bases not matched to a gene: 10. The CDR3 extends over 17 amino acids. CDR3 sequence reads: CASSLQSGRAGGGELFF. In nucleotides, the CDR3 is TGCGCCAGCAGCTTGCAGAGCGGGAGGGCCGGTGGCGGGGAGCTGTTTTTT.

J is TRBJ2-4 and V is TRBV20-1; 7 positions match TRBD2. CDR3 length: 16 amino acids. CDR1 and CDR2 from the germline V gene are DFQATT and SNEGSKA (reference sequence). Trimming cost V 0 bases and J 5 bases; bases outside gene matches: 10. The CDR3 coding sequence is TGCAGTGCTAGAGAACCTCTGCGGGAGTACGAAAACATTCAGTACTTC. Protein: CSAREPLREYENIQYF.

Here the CDR3 DNA reads TGTGCCAGCAGCCCCCAACCACGGCAGAACACTGAAGCTTTCTTT. Amino acids: CASSPQPRQNTEAFF. The V and J genes are TRBV7-8 and TRBJ1-1, with no clear D. V lost 5 bases and J lost 1, with 14 bases in between. CDR3 length: 15 amino acids. Germline V gene lookup returns CDR1 SGHVS and CDR2 FQNEAQ.

This chain joins TRBV18 and TRBJ1-1; tentatively, D is TRBD1 (5 bases). V was shortened by 1 base and J by 2 bases, with 17 bases between the two germline ends. The CDR3 length is 17 residues. Germline lookup yields CDR1 KGHSH and CDR2 LQKENI. The DNA for the CDR3 is TGTGCCAGCTCACCACTGGGTGGAGGGGATCTTAACACTGAAGCTTTCTTT. Its translation is CASSPLGGGDLNTEAFF.

A few counts support this clonotype. The gene calls are TRBV12-3 or TRBV12-4 and TRBJ2-1; D remains unclear. The length of the CDR3 is 12 residues. V was trimmed by 2 bases and J by 8 bases, leaving 7 bases between them. CDR3 residues: CASSLLVDEQFF. CDR3 nucleotide sequence: TGTGCCAGCAGTTTACTAGTCGATGAGCAGTTCTTC.

This clonotype was found a few times. CDR3 coding DNA: TGTGCCAGCAGCTTTCGGGAGGGGATGGATGAGCAGTTCTTC. Residues: CASSFREGMDEQFF. V is TRBV11-2 and J is TRBJ2-1, with TRBD2 matching over 8 bases. CDR1 and CDR2 from the germline V gene are SGHAT and FQNNGV. V shed 3 bases and J 8 bases; nucleotides not matched to a gene: 6. The CDR3 totals 14 residues.

This CDR3 reads CASTRRGGNTDTQYF. CDR3 sequence (DNA): TGTGCCAGCACCCGCCGGGGGGGGAACACAGATACGCAGTATTTT. V and J are TRBV6-1 and TRBJ2-3; 8 nucleotides match TRBD2. Looked up from germline, CDR1 is MNHNS and CDR2 is SASEGT. The ends lost 7 bases at V and 2 bases at J; junction bases unmatched: 8. This CDR3 comprises 15 residues.

This clonotype has a handful of counts. CDR3 bases: TGTGCCATGGGGACTAGCGGATTCGGAGATACGCAGTATTTT. The encoded protein is CAMGTSGFGDTQYF. The chain couples TRBV10-3 to TRBJ2-3; 11 bases line up with TRBD2. CDR1 and CDR2 (germline): ENHRY, SYGVKD. The trim removed 9 bases at V and 5 bases at J, leaving 7 bases unmatched. The CDR3 runs 14 residues.

This clonotype appeared a few times. The chain is built from TRBV29-1 and TRBJ2-3, with a weak D call TRBD2 (5 bases). There are 16 residues in the CDR3. V lost 1 base, J lost 4 bases, and 18 bases lay in between. CDR1 and CDR2 from the germline V gene are SQVTM and ANQGSEA. The DNA of the CDR3 is TGCAGCGTTGAAGGGCACGGACTCCAATGGCCAGATACGCAGTATTTT. It yields the protein CSVEGHGLQWPDTQYF.